What follows is one T cell receptor beta chain and its context. What it recognizes is unknown. The data stem from a study of T cell responses to AZD1222 COVID-19 vaccine. Study results and caveats: Two AZD1222 administrations were followed by greater Spike-specific TCR breadth and depth.

Germline V gene lookup returns CDR1 GTSNPN and CDR2 SVGIG (reference sequence). Unmatched junction bases numbered 7, after V lost 3 bases and J lost 1 base. The CDR3 is 16 residues long. Produced via immunoSEQ multiplex PCR; TCRdb's table is partial and in-frame only. This sample carries 85,000 to 120,000 clones, 80% to 85% of them seen once, and the ten largest clones take about a sixth. Material: peripheral blood, obtained on day 0 of AZD1222 vaccination. The V call is TRBV30, the J call TRBJ1-1; 11 bases map to TRBD1. This TCR was sampled from an adult in good health. DNA for the CDR3: TGTGCCTGGAGCAAGGGGACAGGGGGTGGGAACACTGAAGCTTTCTTT. Residues: CAWSKGTGGGNTEAFF.